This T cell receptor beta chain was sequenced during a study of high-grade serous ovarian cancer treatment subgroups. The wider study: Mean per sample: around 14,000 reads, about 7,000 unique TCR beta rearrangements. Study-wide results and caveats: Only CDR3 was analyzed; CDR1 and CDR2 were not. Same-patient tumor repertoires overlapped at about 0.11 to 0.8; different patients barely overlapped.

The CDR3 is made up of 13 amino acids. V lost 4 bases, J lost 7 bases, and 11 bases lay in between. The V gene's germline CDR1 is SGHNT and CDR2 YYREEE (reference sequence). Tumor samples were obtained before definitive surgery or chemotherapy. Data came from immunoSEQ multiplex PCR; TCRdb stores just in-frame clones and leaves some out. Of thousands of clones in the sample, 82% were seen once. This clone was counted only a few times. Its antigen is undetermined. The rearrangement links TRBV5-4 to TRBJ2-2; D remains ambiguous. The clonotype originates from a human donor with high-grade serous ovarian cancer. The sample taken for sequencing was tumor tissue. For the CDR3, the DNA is TGTGCCAGCAGCGCTCGACACATCGGGGAGCTGTTTTTT. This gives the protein CASSARHIGELFF.